The 19 T cell receptor beta chains below all came from one sample that was sequenced in a study of cytomegalovirus exposure and HLA in healthy donors. 60 Vbeta and 13 Jbeta primers were used in PCR. TCRdb's table, derived via immunoSEQ multiplex PCR, lists solely in-frame clones and lacks some. This table has 75,000 to 80,000 clones, around 84% appearing once. Sample: PBMCs. The receptors shown here come from a woman aged 40 to 50 in good health and CMV-seropositive.

The chain recombines TRBV29-1 with TRBJ2-6, with 7 bases fitting TRBD1. With 4 bases clipped from V and 1 base from J, the junction kept 10 bases outside the gene matches. From germline, CDR1 is SQVTM and CDR2 ANQGSEA. This CDR3 spans 17 amino acids. The CDR3 region has the DNA TGCAGCGTTGGATTGACAGGGATCGAATCTGGGGCCAACGTCCTGACTTTC. It codes for CSVGLTGIESGANVLTF.

In its sample, this clone was seen a few times. The V and J genes are TRBV9 and TRBJ2-5; TRBD1 matches 8 bases. Trimming took 2 bases from V and 2 from J; bases not matched to a gene: 5. Germline values: CDR1 SGDLS, CDR2 YYNGEE. The CDR3 extends over 15 amino acids. In DNA form, the CDR3 reads TGTGCCAGCAGCGTCCCCAACAGGGGGCAAGAGACCCAGTACTTC. It encodes CASSVPNRGQETQYF.

This chain connects TRBV12-5 to TRBJ1-1; no firm D call. Trimming shortened V by 2 bases and J by 0 bases, and 4 bases separated the two germline ends. Germline V gene data show CDR1 as LGHNT and CDR2 as FRNRAP. This CDR3 contains 13 residues. The CDR3 loop is CASGLNLNTEAFF. CDR3 bases: TGTGCTAGTGGTTTGAACTTGAACACTGAAGCTTTCTTT.

V and J are TRBV19 and TRBJ1-5, with D hard to call. The length of the CDR3 is 13 residues. Germline assignment: CDR1 LNHDA and CDR2 SQIVND (reference sequence). V lost 4 bases and J lost 2, with 6 bases in between. CDR3 sequence reads: CASSSGGNQPQHF. As DNA, the CDR3 is TGTGCCAGTAGTAGCGGGGGCAATCAGCCCCAGCATTTT.

There are a few counts of this clone. Here the CDR3 reads CASSLAYETTGNSPLHF. DNA for the CDR3: TGCGCCAGCAGCTTGGCCTACGAGACAACAGGGAATTCACCCCTCCACTTT. The J gene is TRBJ1-6, the V gene TRBV5-1; D is possibly TRBD1 (6 bases). V lost 0 bases, J lost 7 bases, and 17 bases lay in between. This CDR3 region has 17 residues. CDR1 is SGHRS and CDR2 is YFSETQ in the germline V gene. Full variable domain (rest looked up from reference TRBV5-1 and TRBJ1-6): KAGVTQTPRYLIKTRGQQVTLSCSPISGHRSVSWYQQTPGQGLQFLFEYFSETQRNKGNFPGRFSGRQFSNSRSEMNVSTLELGDSALYLCASSLAYETTGNSPLHFGNGTRLTVT.

The chain uses TRBV7-2 and TRBJ2-2; no definite D call. Trimming left V 0 bases short and J 3 bases short, with 5 bases between. CDR1 and CDR2 (germline): SGHTA, FQGNSA. The CDR3 consists of 14 residues. The CDR3 is CASSLAGYTGELFF. CDR3 in DNA: TGTGCCAGCAGCTTAGCCGGGTACACCGGGGAGCTGTTTTTT.

This chain uses TRBV9 with TRBJ2-7, with TRBD1 identical over 9 bases. The CDR3 spans 14 residues. Losses at the gene ends were 4 bases for V and 3 bases for J; bases not matched to a gene: 5. Germline-derived CDR1 and CDR2 are SGDLS and YYNGEE. The CDR3 reads CASSSWGQGYEQYF. DNA for the CDR3: TGTGCCAGCAGCTCCTGGGGACAGGGCTACGAGCAGTACTTC.

This chain connects TRBV7-9 to TRBJ2-7; 10 bases are shared with TRBD1. The germline gives CDR1 SEHNR, CDR2 FQNEAQ (reference sequence). The CDR3 has 15 amino acids. V shed 5 bases, J shed 4 bases, and the junction held 8 bases outside the gene matches. The CDR3: CASSTRTGGWYEQYF. The CDR3 nucleotides are TGTGCCAGCAGCACACGGACAGGGGGGTGGTACGAGCAGTACTTC.

The genes are TRBV9 and TRBJ1-4, with D possibly being TRBD1 (5 bases). V dropped 3 bases and J dropped 8 bases, with 14 bases sitting between them. The length of the CDR3 is 14 residues. Germline assignment: CDR1 SGDLS and CDR2 YYNGEE. CDR3 region: CASSGAGEHEKLFF. The CDR3 DNA reads TGTGCCAGCAGCGGTGCGGGGGAACACGAAAAACTGTTTTTT.

The rearrangement joins TRBV5-6 to TRBJ2-2; 10 bases are a match to TRBD2. Germline loops: CDR1 SGHDT, CDR2 YYEEEE. Trimming at V came to 5 bases and at J to 5 bases, leaving 9 bases not matched to a gene. The CDR3 is 16 amino acids. CDR3 in amino acids: CASRYRTSGETGELFF. The DNA of the CDR3 is TGTGCCAGCAGATATAGGACTAGCGGAGAGACCGGGGAGCTGTTTTTT. The variable domain in full, with the rest retrieved from reference TRBV5-6 and TRBJ2-2, is DAGVTQSPTHLIKTRGQQVTLRCSPKSGHDTVSWYQQALGQGPQFIFQYYEEEERQRGNFPDRFSGHQFPNYSSELNVNALLLGDSALYLCASRYRTSGETGELFFGEGSRLTVL.

The V and J genes are TRBV11-2 and TRBJ2-2; 7 nucleotides align to TRBD1. Per the germline V gene, CDR1 is SGHAT and CDR2 is FQNNGV. The CDR3 runs 15 residues. Trimming removed 2 bases from V and 2 bases from J; junction bases left unmatched: 2. This CDR3 reads CASSLNRGNTGELFF. CDR3 coding DNA: TGTGCCAGCAGCTTAAACAGGGGTAACACCGGGGAGCTGTTTTTT.

This clone was counted a few times. The V call is TRBV6-5, the J call TRBJ2-7; 7 nucleotides agree with TRBD1. CDR1 and CDR2 (germline): MNHEY, SVGAGI. J gave up 0 bases and V 0 bases, and 2 bases lay outside the gene matches. The length of the CDR3 is 15 residues. The CDR3 spells CASSYSGGLSYEQYF. For the CDR3, the DNA is TGTGCCAGCAGTTACTCAGGGGGCCTCTCCTACGAGCAGTACTTC.

This chain connects TRBV1 to TRBJ2-3; the D call of TRBD2 is as the table states it, not checked on the DNA. TRBV1 is a listed pseudogene. This CDR3 spans 14 amino acids. DNA of the CDR3: TGCACCAGCAGCCCACGGACCATAGCGGGGGTGCAGTATTTT. Its translation: CTSSPRTIAGVQYF.

The rearrangement uses TRBV7-6 and TRBJ1-1, with unresolved D. Trimming took 2 bases from V and 1 from J, leaving 5 bases between them. The CDR3 has 13 residues. Germline CDR1 SGHVS, CDR2 FNYEAQ. DNA for the CDR3: TGTGCCAGCAGCTTAATAGAGAACACTGAAGCTTTCTTT. Its translation: CASSLIENTEAFF.

Remarks on this clone: One end of the junction does not line up with germline, which may come from a read error. Other DNA sequences of this sample code for an identical CDR3. The gene calls are TRBV9 and TRBJ2-3; 7 positions agree with TRBD2. This CDR3 contains 14 residues. The V gene's germline CDR1 is SGDLS and CDR2 YYNGEE. Here the CDR3 reads CASNYGGSTDTQYF. DNA for the CDR3: TGCGCCAGCAACTACGGGGGGAGCACAGATACGCAGTATTTT. Full variable domain (outside the CDR3, taken from reference TRBV9 and TRBJ2-3): DSGVTQTPKHLITATGQRVTLRCSPRSGDLSVYWYQQSLDQGLQFLIQYYNGEERAKGNILERFSAQQFPDLHSELNLSSLELGDSALYFCASNYGGSTDTQYFGPGTRLTVL.

The gene calls are TRBV7-2 and TRBJ2-5, with D possibly TRBD1 on 5 matching bases. The CDR3 is 13 amino acids. From germline, CDR1 is SGHTA and CDR2 FQGNSA. The germline V and J ends were trimmed by 3 bases and 2 bases, with 7 bases remaining between them. The DNA of the CDR3 is TGTGCCAGCAGCTTCCAGGGTCAAGAGACCCAGTACTTC. Translation: CASSFQGQETQYF.

The chain couples TRBV30 to TRBJ1-2; 7 positions agree with TRBD1. Germline V CDR1 and CDR2: GTSNPN, SVGIG (reference sequence). Trimming at V came to 3 bases and at J to 7 bases, leaving 5 bases not matched to a gene. There are 12 residues in the CDR3. The CDR3 here is CAWRGQDSGYTF. CDR3 DNA sequence: TGTGCCTGGAGAGGACAGGATTCTGGCTACACCTTC.

This rearrangement joins TRBV7-8 to TRBJ1-6; 9 nucleotides line up with TRBD1. Germline V lookup: CDR1 SGHVS, CDR2 FQNEAQ. V lost 5 bases to trimming and J lost 9 bases; unmatched junction nucleotides: 11. This CDR3 contains 16 residues. The CDR3 DNA reads TGTGCCAGCAGCCTAGAGGGTGGGACAGGGACTTCACCCCTCCACTTT. It encodes CASSLEGGTGTSPLHF.

The chain uses TRBV28 and TRBJ2-7; weak D call: TRBD2 (6 bases). Germline V gene lookup returns CDR1 MDHEN and CDR2 SYDVKM. Trimming removed 7 bases at V and 4 bases at J, with 20 bases between. The CDR3 has 15 residues. The CDR3 nucleotides read TGTGCCAGCACCACCAATGGGGGAGGAAGTTACGAGCAGTACTTC. This encodes CASTTNGGGSYEQYF.